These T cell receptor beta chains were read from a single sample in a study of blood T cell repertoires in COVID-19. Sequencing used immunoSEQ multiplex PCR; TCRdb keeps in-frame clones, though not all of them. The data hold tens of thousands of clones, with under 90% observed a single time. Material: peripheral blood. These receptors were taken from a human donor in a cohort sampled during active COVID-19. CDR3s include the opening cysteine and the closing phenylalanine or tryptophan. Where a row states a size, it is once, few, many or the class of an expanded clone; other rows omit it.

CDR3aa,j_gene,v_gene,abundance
CASSLVQGPYEQYF,TRBJ2-7,TRBV5-5,-
CASSLVYDEQYF,TRBJ2-7,TRBV7-6,-
CASSETGDGTEAFF,TRBJ1-1,TRBV9,once
CASRRRDRENSPLHF,TRBJ1-6,TRBV6-5,-
CSVGQGAGKTQYF,TRBJ2-5,TRBV29-1,-
CASSYSQVRGYTF,TRBJ1-2,TRBV6-5,-
CASSLEGARQPQHF,TRBJ1-5,TRBV5-4,-
CASSESEASTDTQYF,TRBJ2-3,TRBV25-1,-
CASSTFSGTGELFF,TRBJ2-2,TRBV19,once
CASRGTGRTEAFF,TRBJ1-1,TRBV28,-
CASREEGRSTDTQYF,TRBJ2-3,TRBV28,-
CASSIGTVISSGANVLTF,TRBJ2-6,TRBV2,-
CAARTGTYNEQFF,TRBJ2-1,TRBV30,many
CASTQGNSPLHF,TRBJ1-6,TRBV19,-
CASSLADRVDVYEQYF,TRBJ2-7,TRBV27,-
CASSYELYNEQFF,TRBJ2-1,TRBV6-2/TRBV6-3,few
CASSLGGQGATDTQYF,TRBJ2-3,TRBV5-4,-
CASSSPVKREAFF,TRBJ1-1,TRBV13,-
CASSVASPGGANNEQFF,TRBJ2-1,TRBV9,-
CASSEEDTSLNEQYF,TRBJ2-7,TRBV2,-
CASSFLMAGLEKLFF,TRBJ1-4,TRBV28,-
CASSPHRLPGQGIYGYTF,TRBJ1-2,TRBV7-8,-
CASRPYGGGGTDEQFF,TRBJ2-1,TRBV11-2,-
CASRTGLTNEKLFF,TRBJ1-4,TRBV4-3,-
CASSSRDRASAVYEQYF,TRBJ2-7,TRBV13,-
CASSQSSLAGGITGELFF,TRBJ2-2,TRBV4-2,-
CASSLVSGTGANVLTF,TRBJ2-6,TRBV7-8,-
CASKPDRIPNYGYTF,TRBJ1-2,TRBV19,-
CASSQVGTGKLNF,TRBJ2-5,TRBV3-1/TRBV3-2,once
CASLGLAGTITYNEQFF,TRBJ2-1,TRBV7-8,-
CASSKAAAEETQYF,TRBJ2-5,TRBV7-9,-
CAGQKNTGELFF,TRBJ2-2,TRBV7-9,-
CASSLQLTGPTYEQYF,TRBJ2-7,TRBV13,-
CASRGGTEAFF,TRBJ1-1,TRBV12-3/TRBV12-4,-
CASSDIWAGPNTEAFF,TRBJ1-1,TRBV2,once
CASSEMTARSPQHF,TRBJ1-5,TRBV2,-
CASSPPEQYEQYF,TRBJ2-7,TRBV18,-
CAWSVRGGDSYEQYF,TRBJ2-7,TRBV30,-